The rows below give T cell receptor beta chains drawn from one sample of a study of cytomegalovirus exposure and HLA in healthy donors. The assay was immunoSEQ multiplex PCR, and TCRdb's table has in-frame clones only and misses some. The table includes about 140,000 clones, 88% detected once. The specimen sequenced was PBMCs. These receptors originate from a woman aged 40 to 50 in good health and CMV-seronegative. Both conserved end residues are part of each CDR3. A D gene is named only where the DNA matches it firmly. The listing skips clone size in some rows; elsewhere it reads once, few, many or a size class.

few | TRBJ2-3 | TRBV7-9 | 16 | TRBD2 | CASSGTSGSFTDTQYF | TGTGCCAGCAGCGGAACTAGCGGGAGCTTTACAGATACGCAGTATTTT
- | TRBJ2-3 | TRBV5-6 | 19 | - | CASSFFRTGTTPRTDTQYF | TGTGCCAGCAGCTTCTTCCGGACAGGGACTACTCCGAGGACAGATACGCAGTATTTT
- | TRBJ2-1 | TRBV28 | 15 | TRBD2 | CASRPPGLAYNEQFF | TGTGCCAGCAGGCCCCCGGGACTAGCCTACAATGAGCAGTTCTTC
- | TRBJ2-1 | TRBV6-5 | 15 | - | CASRARPGADNEQFF | TGTGCCAGCAGGGCAAGGCCGGGAGCCGACAATGAGCAGTTCTTC
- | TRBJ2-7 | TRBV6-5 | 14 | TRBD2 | CASSQLAGTYEQYF | TGTGCCAGCAGCCAACTAGCGGGAACCTACGAGCAGTACTTC
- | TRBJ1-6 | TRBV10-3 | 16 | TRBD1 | CAISGGAGTDNSPLHF | TGTGCCATCAGTGGAGGGGCCGGGACAGATAATTCACCCCTCCACTTT
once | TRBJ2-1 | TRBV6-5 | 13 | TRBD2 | CAAGLAGEVEQFF | TGTGCCGCTGGACTAGCGGGAGAAGTTGAGCAGTTCTTC
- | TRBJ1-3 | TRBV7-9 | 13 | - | CASSPYLDTTIYF | TGTGCCAGCAGCCCCTATTTAGATACCACCATATATTTT
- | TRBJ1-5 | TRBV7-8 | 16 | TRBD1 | CASSPPDRDGNQPQHF | TGTGCCAGCAGCCCACCGGACAGGGATGGCAATCAGCCCCAGCATTTT
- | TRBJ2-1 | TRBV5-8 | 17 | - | CASSLAEVTGRTSEQFF | TGTGCCAGCAGCTTGGCCGAAGTGACTGGTAGAACGAGTGAGCAGTTCTTC
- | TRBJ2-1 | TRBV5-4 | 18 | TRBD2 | CASSLDTSVGLGNNEQFF | TGTGCCAGCAGCTTAGACACATCTGTGGGACTAGGAAACAATGAGCAGTTCTTC
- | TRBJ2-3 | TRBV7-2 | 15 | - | CASSYSRGGTDTQYF | TGTGCCAGCAGCTACTCCAGGGGAGGGACAGATACGCAGTATTTT
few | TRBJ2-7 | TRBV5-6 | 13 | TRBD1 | CASSFGQGHEQYF | TGTGCCAGCAGCTTCGGACAGGGCCACGAGCAGTACTTC
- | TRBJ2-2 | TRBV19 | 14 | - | CASTTMSFAGELFF | TGTGCCAGTACTACGATGAGCTTCGCCGGGGAGCTGTTTTTT
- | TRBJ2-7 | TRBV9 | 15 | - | CASSASAGRVYEQYF | TGTGCCAGCAGCGCCTCAGCGGGCAGGGTTTACGAGCAGTACTTC